What follows is one TCR beta chain and its context. The antigen this receptor binds is unknown. One base away there is no much larger clone; base qualities are not given. These data originate in a study of PD-1 blockade in mismatch repair-deficient tumors (dated by TCRdb to 2015 to 2018). In terms of the full investigation: Between late 2013 and September 2016, the trial enrolled 85 to 100 consecutive patients with over 10 mismatch repair-deficient cancer types, every one of whom had been previously treated and was progressing. Deep sequencing of TCR CDR3 regions was used to track tumor-associated T cell clones in peripheral blood of patients responding to PD-1 blockade. The paper as a whole reports these results and caveats: Clones residing in the tumor, which were often undetectable in blood before treatment, expanded quickly after pembrolizumab and then contracted, generally before radiologic responses.

Preparation of the library involved the immunoSEQ multiplex PCR assay. Held by TCRdb, this immuneACCESS table contains in-frame sequences only and omits some clones. Under half of the omission traces to an unresolved V gene where checked; the cause of the rest is unknown. In this sample the table shows fewer than 50,000 clones, about 85% of which occur a single time. About 23% of the sample is held by the ten biggest clonotypes. Mismatch repair deficiency was established in every enrolled patient by polymerase chain reaction or immunohistochemistry. A few patients who responded to pembrolizumab therapy underwent TCR sequencing. Pembrolizumab PD-1 blockade was prospectively tested in advanced mismatch repair-deficient cancers, regardless of tissue of origin, in the phase II trial. Serial peripheral blood T cell samples were collected before and at multiple times after starting PD-1 blockade. The timing of each blood sample was reported as weeks after the first dose of pembrolizumab.

Clipping removes 8 bases from V and 3 bases from J, with 12 as the unmatched junction base count. The CDR3 spans 16 residues, from the cysteine through the phenylalanine. Only CDR3 DNA is held: 48 bases, read in frame from base 1. The germline V gene encodes CDR1 SGHAT and CDR2 FQNNGV. This sequence uses TRBV11-2 and TRBJ1-2, with 10 middle bases fitting TRBD1. The material sequenced was peripheral blood, taken 4 weeks after starting pembrolizumab. This TCR was recovered from an adult with mismatch repair-deficient cancer. Read as DNA, the sequence is TGTGCCAGCGACGATTTTTTGGGACAGGGGTACTATGGCTACACCTTC. Its translation is CASDDFLGQGYYGYTF.